This T cell receptor beta chain comes out of a study of cytomegalovirus exposure and HLA in healthy donors. J lost 1 base, V lost 6 bases, and 4 bases had no gene match. CDR1 is LNHDA, CDR2 SQIVND, per germline (reference sequence). The CDR3 has 15 residues. The PCR employed 60 Vbeta primers together with 13 Jbeta primers. Clones were sequenced by immunoSEQ multiplex PCR, and TCRdb holds only the in-frame ones, with some missing. The profile shows about 150,000 clones, approximately 79% of them singletons. This clone was counted a few times. The receptor was derived from a man in his forties or fifties in good health and CMV-seropositive. This rearrangement joins TRBV19 to TRBJ2-7, with 12 bases identical to TRBD2. The sequencing input was PBMCs. The CDR3 DNA sequence: TGTGCCAGTAGACCGACTAGCGGGAGTTCCTACGAGCAGTACTTC. This codes for CASRPTSGSSYEQYF.